What follows are 9 T cell receptor beta chains derived from one specimen sequenced in a study of post-analysis software for immune sequencing data. Which antigens these TCRs recognize remains unknown. Tagging with unique molecular identifiers was a feature of the TCR beta cDNA libraries. MiXCR was run by TCRdb on the PCR reads, yielding one entry per CDR3 protein. The table includes about 810,000 distinct CDR3 sequences, approximately 50% detected once. General study results and limits: There were five or six TRBV segments more frequent in patients than controls, and TRBV5-6, TRBV5-1 and TRBV20-1 were among them.

Source material: blood. The receptor source for this set is a girl aged 5-17 years with multiple sclerosis.

This clonotype was counted a few times. This chain links TRBV12-3 or TRBV12-4 with TRBJ1-2; no reliable D call. V lost 5 bases and J 2 bases, leaving 6 bases between the germline ends. The CDR3 runs to 12 residues. The CDR3 protein is CASSTINYGYTF. The CDR3 DNA reads TGTGCCAGCAGTACGATAAACTATGGCTACACCTTC.

The chain recombines TRBV5-1 with TRBJ2-1; 7 bases are a match to TRBD1. Germline V gene lookup returns CDR1 SGHRS and CDR2 YFSETQ. The CDR3 is 15 amino acids. V gave up 6 bases and J gave up 4 bases; unmatched junction bases: 10. In nucleotides, the CDR3 is TGCGCCAGCACCCTCCGGGACAGTCCTTACAATGAGCAGTTCTTC. Amino acids: CASTLRDSPYNEQFF.

V gene TRBV6-6 combines with J gene TRBJ2-1; the D gene is possibly TRBD1 (6 bases). Germline-derived CDR1 and CDR2 are MNHNY and SVGAGI (reference sequence). The V gene lost 7 bases and the J gene lost 4 bases, with 14 bases spanning the gap. This CDR3 is built from 14 residues. The CDR3 spells CASTGLDRYNEQFF. The CDR3 DNA reads TGTGCCAGCACCGGACTGGACAGATACAATGAGCAGTTCTTC.

The chain couples TRBV20-1 to TRBJ1-2, with 7 bases fitting TRBD1. V was clipped by 1 base and J by 6 bases; unmatched bases: 11. This CDR3 spans 15 amino acids. Germline V CDR1 and CDR2: DFQATT, SNEGSKA (reference sequence). DNA of the CDR3: TGCAGTGCTAGAGGAAACCCGGGCAGGGGGAATGGCTACACCTTC. It yields the protein CSARGNPGRGNGYTF.

This clonotype has a handful of counts. The chain links TRBV24-1 to TRBJ2-3; 9 bases line up with TRBD1. Germline V gene lookup returns CDR1 KGHDR and CDR2 SFDVKD. The CDR3 spans 15 residues. V lost 4 bases and J lost 3; bases outside the gene matches: 4. CDR3 sequence reads: CATSDPTGGTDTQYF. The CDR3 DNA reads as TGTGCCACCAGTGACCCGACAGGGGGAACAGATACGCAGTATTTT.

The V gene is TRBV6-6, the J gene TRBJ1-5; the D gene is possibly TRBD1 (5 bases). This CDR3 has 15 amino acids. V was cut by 2 bases and J by 7 bases, with 15 bases left in between. The germline gives CDR1 MNHNY, CDR2 SVGAGI (reference sequence). The CDR3 sequence is CASSYAGGLDQPQHF. CDR3 coding DNA: TGTGCCAGCAGTTACGCCGGGGGTTTAGACCAGCCCCAGCATTTT.

This chain links TRBV10-3 with TRBJ2-2, with 9 bases identical to TRBD1. Trimming cost V 10 bases and J 4 bases; bases outside gene matches: 7. The CDR3 runs to 14 residues. Germline CDR1 ENHRY, CDR2 SYGVKD. The CDR3 protein is CATTVGQGTGELFF. CDR3 nucleotide sequence: TGTGCCACCACGGTGGGACAGGGCACCGGGGAGCTGTTTTTT.

The gene calls are TRBV6-5 and TRBJ2-7; D tentatively reads TRBD1 or TRBD2 (5 bases each). Trimming cost V 7 bases and J 2 bases, with 15 bases left between them. The CDR3 spans 14 residues. The germline gives CDR1 MNHEY, CDR2 SVGAGI. This CDR3 is CASKRERGPYEQYF. CDR3 nucleotide sequence: TGTGCCAGCAAAAGGGAGAGGGGCCCCTACGAGCAGTACTTC.

The chain's CDR3 is CSARVYKRGNEQFF. The CDR3 DNA reads as TGCAGTGCTAGAGTATACAAAAGGGGCAATGAGCAGTTCTTC. The chain uses TRBV20-1 and TRBJ2-1; maybe TRBD1 (5 bases). This CDR3 has 14 residues. Trimming stripped 1 base from V and 6 bases from J, with 13 bases between. Germline CDR1 is DFQATT and CDR2 is SNEGSKA (reference sequence).